This T cell receptor beta chain was captured in a study of T cell responses to AZD1222 COVID-19 vaccine. V was trimmed by 5 bases and J by 2 bases, leaving 16 bases between them. The CDR3 has 16 residues. Germline V lookup: CDR1 SGHVS, CDR2 FQNEAQ. Method: immunoSEQ multiplex PCR; TCRdb's copy keeps in-frame clones and lacks some. The sample holds 66,000 or so clones, roughly 84% seen once. The receptor was derived from an adult in good health. V is TRBV7-8 and J is TRBJ2-1; TRBD1 or TRBD2 may be the D gene (6 bases each). The sequencing used peripheral blood, collected on day 0 of AZD1222 vaccination. The CDR3 bases are TGTGCCAGCAGCCTCCAAGGGGGAGGCACCTACAATGAGCAGTTCTTC. Residues: CASSLQGGGTYNEQFF.